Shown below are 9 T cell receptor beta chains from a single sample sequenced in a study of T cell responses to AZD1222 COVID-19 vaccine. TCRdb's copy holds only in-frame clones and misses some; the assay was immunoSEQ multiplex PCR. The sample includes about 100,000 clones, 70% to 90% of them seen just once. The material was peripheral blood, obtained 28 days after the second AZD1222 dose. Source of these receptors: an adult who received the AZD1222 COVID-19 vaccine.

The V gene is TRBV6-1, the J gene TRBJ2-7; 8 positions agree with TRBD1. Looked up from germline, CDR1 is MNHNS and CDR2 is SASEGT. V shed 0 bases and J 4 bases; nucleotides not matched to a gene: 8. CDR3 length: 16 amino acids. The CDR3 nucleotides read TGTGCCAGCAGTGAAGCGGGGGCAGGGGGCGGATACGAGCAGTACTTC. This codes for CASSEAGAGGGYEQYF.

The CDR3 loop is CASSASTGLNYGYTF. The CDR3, as DNA: TGTGCCAGCAGCGCATCGACAGGGCTTAACTATGGCTACACCTTC. The genes are TRBV9 and TRBJ1-2; TRBD1 matches at 7 bases. V was pared by 3 bases and J by 1 base, with 6 bases of the junction left unmatched. Germline lookup yields CDR1 SGDLS and CDR2 YYNGEE. CDR3 length: 15 residues.

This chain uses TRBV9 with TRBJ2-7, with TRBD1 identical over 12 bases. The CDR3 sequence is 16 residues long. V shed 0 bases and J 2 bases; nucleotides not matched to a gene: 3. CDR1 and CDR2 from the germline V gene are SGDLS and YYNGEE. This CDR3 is CASSVGGQGAAYEQYF. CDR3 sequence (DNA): TGTGCCAGCAGCGTAGGGGGACAGGGGGCGGCCTACGAGCAGTACTTC.

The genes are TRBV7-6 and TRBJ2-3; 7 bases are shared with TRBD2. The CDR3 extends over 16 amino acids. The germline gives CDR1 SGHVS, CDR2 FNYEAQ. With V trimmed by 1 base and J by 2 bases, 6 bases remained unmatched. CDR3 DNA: TGTGCCAGCAGCTTAGGGAGCGGGGTGAACACAGATACGCAGTATTTT. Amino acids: CASSLGSGVNTDTQYF.

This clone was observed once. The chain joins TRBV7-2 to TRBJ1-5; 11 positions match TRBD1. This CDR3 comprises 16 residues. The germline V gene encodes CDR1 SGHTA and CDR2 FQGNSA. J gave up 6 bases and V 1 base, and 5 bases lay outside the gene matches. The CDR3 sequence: CASSLGGTGGFQPQHF. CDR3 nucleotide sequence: TGTGCCAGCAGCTTAGGTGGGACAGGGGGGTTTCAGCCCCAGCATTTT. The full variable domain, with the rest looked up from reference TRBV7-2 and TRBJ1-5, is GAGVSQSPSNKVTEKGKDVELRCDPISGHTALYWYRQSLGQGLEFLIYFQGNSAPDKSGLPSDRFSAERTGGSVSTLTIQRTQQEDSAVYLCASSLGGTGGFQPQHFGDGTRLSIL.

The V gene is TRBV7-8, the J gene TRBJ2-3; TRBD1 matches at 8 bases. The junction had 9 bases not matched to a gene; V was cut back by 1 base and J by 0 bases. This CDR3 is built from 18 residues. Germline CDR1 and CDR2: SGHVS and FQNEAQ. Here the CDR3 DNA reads TGTGCCAGCAGCTTAGGCGATGGACAGGGTCCTAGCACAGATACGCAGTATTTT. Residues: CASSLGDGQGPSTDTQYF.

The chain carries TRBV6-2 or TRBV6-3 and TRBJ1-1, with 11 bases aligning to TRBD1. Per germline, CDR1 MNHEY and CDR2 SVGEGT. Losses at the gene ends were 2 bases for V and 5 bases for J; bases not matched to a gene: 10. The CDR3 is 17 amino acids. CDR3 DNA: TGTGCCAGCAGTTACGATCCGCGCGGGACAGGGGGGACTGAAGCTTTCTTT. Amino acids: CASSYDPRGTGGTEAFF.

The CDR3 DNA sequence: TGCGCCAGCAGCCACCCGGGACAGGATGAAGCTTTCTTT. Its protein product is CASSHPGQDEAFF. The chain links TRBV4-1 to TRBJ1-1; 8 nucleotides align to TRBD1. Germline V gives CDR1 MGHRA, CDR2 YSYEKL. The trim removed 3 bases at V and 7 bases at J, leaving 4 bases unmatched. There are 13 residues in the CDR3.

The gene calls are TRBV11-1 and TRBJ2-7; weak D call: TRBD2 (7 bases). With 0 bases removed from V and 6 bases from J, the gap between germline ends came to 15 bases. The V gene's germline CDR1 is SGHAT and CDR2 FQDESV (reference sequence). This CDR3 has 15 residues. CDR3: CASSLAYGGPGEQYF. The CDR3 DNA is TGTGCCAGCAGCTTAGCGTACGGGGGGCCGGGCGAGCAGTACTTC.